These 9 T cell receptor beta chains were sequenced from one sample in a study of vaccination effects on CD4 cells after COVID-19. Their antigen targets remain unknown. This table comes from immunoSEQ multiplex PCR, and its TCRdb copy is limited to in-frame clones, with some not included. The sample yields around 46,000 clones, 60% to 75% seen once. After roughly 10 days in culture, the CD4+ T cells were isolated. Either the BNT162b2 or mRNA-1273 vaccine was given to participants in two doses. This sample comprised CD4+ T cells from PBMCs cultured without peptide, obtained after COVID-19 vaccination. The receptors here all came from a human donor who received a COVID-19 vaccine.

This clone came up a few times. J is TRBJ2-6 and V is TRBV25-1; possibly TRBD1 for D (5 bases). Germline values: CDR1 MGHDK, CDR2 SYGVNS. The CDR3 covers 18 residues. Trimming removed 4 bases from V and 1 base from J, with 17 bases in between. The CDR3 loop is CASSVQDPYASGANVLTF. The CDR3 nucleotides are TGTGCCAGCAGTGTACAGGATCCCTATGCATCTGGGGCCAACGTCCTGACTTTC.

This clone occurred a few times. The DNA for the CDR3 is TGTGCCATCAGTGAGTCGCCGTTAGATGAGCAGTTCTTC. It yields the protein CAISESPLDEQFF. V is TRBV10-3 and J is TRBJ2-1; no clear D gene. The CDR3 has 13 amino acids. Germline loops: CDR1 ENHRY, CDR2 SYGVKD. Trimming pared 0 bases from V and 8 bases from J, leaving 8 bases between.

This chain connects TRBV19 to TRBJ1-1; D call uncertain. In germline, CDR1 is LNHDA, CDR2 SQIVND (reference sequence). There are 14 residues in the CDR3. The ends were cut back, 1 base at V and 4 bases at J, with 10 bases in the middle. The CDR3 reads CASSIAGRGTEAFF. As DNA, the CDR3 is TGTGCCAGTAGTATAGCGGGTCGGGGCACTGAAGCTTTCTTT.

The rearrangement joins TRBV10-1 to TRBJ2-5, with TRBD1 matching over 10 bases. The CDR3 loop spans 13 amino acids. V shed 6 bases and J 7 bases; nucleotides not matched to a gene: 5. Germline loops: CDR1 WNHNN, CDR2 SYGVQD (reference sequence). CDR3 sequence (DNA): TGCGCCAGCAGGGGACAGGGGACGGGGACCCAGTACTTC. Protein product: CASRGQGTGTQYF.

V gene TRBV15 combines with J gene TRBJ2-1, with D perhaps matching TRBD1 or TRBD2 (5 bases each). There are 16 residues in the CDR3. The V gene lost 0 bases and the J gene lost 6 bases, with 15 bases spanning the gap. The V gene's germline CDR1 is LNHNV and CDR2 YYDKDF (reference sequence). Here the CDR3 reads CATSRDGTFARNEQFF. As DNA, the CDR3 is TGTGCCACCAGCAGAGACGGGACCTTCGCCCGCAATGAGCAGTTCTTC.

The chain combines TRBV10-3 with TRBJ2-1; 8 bases agree with TRBD2. V lost 4 bases, J lost 4 bases, and 6 bases stayed unmatched. Germline V gene data show CDR1 as ENHRY and CDR2 as SYGVKD. CDR3 length equals 15 residues. The CDR3 nucleotides read TGTGCCATCAGTGCAACTAGCGGAGGTTACAATGAGCAGTTCTTC. Its translation is CAISATSGGYNEQFF.

The J gene is TRBJ2-2, the V gene TRBV6-5; perhaps D is TRBD1 or TRBD2 (5 bases each). From germline, CDR1 is MNHEY and CDR2 SVGAGI. Trimming took off 2 bases at V and 5 bases at J, with 9 bases between the two ends. The CDR3 is 14 amino acids. CDR3 sequence (DNA): TGTGCCAGCAGTTACGGGGGAACGACCGGGGAGCTGTTTTTT. This translates into CASSYGGTTGELFF.

The J gene is TRBJ1-6, the V gene TRBV30; D not resolved. The CDR3 loop spans 13 amino acids. Trimming removed 3 bases at V and 10 bases at J, with 13 bases between. Germline CDR1 reads GTSNPN; CDR2 reads SVGIG (reference sequence). Here the CDR3 DNA reads TGTGCCTGGAGGACGGCCTACTCATCACCCCTCCACTTT. This translates into CAWRTAYSSPLHF.

This clone was seen a handful of times. V gene TRBV2 combines with J gene TRBJ1-6; D is perhaps TRBD1 (5 bases). V was cut by 5 bases and J by 4 bases, with 12 bases left in between. CDR1 and CDR2 (germline): SNHLY, FYNNEI. The CDR3 extends over 15 amino acids. The CDR3 protein is CASSPSTEYNSPLHF. As DNA, the CDR3 is TGTGCCAGCAGTCCATCGACAGAGTATAATTCACCCCTCCACTTT.